The 2 T cell receptor beta chains reported below all come from one sample, sequenced in a study of neurological immune-mediated disorders. TCRdb called the 5' RACE reads again in MiXCR, with one record for every CDR3 protein. The sample consists of approximately 100,000 distinct CDR3 sequences, roughly 4% of them appearing once. Sequencing was carried out using PBMCs. The source of these receptors is a woman aged 18-29 years with multiple sclerosis.

The chain employs TRBV30 and TRBJ1-1; D unclear. With 1 base removed from V and 10 bases from J, the gap between germline ends came to 10 bases. From germline, CDR1 is GTSNPN and CDR2 SVGIG (reference sequence). This CDR3 spans 11 amino acids. CDR3 bases: TGTGCCTGGAGTGACGCCCCAGGAGCTTTCTTT. This sequence encodes CAWSDAPGAFF.

The J gene is TRBJ1-6, the V gene TRBV12-3 or TRBV12-4, with TRBD1 matching over 7 bases. The J segment lost 4 bases and the V segment lost 4 bases, leaving 7 bases of the junction unmatched. This CDR3 spans 16 amino acids. Written as DNA, the CDR3 is TGTGCCAGCAGTTCCCCCCTGGGACAGTATAATTCACCCCTCCACTTT. Translation gives CASSSPLGQYNSPLHF.